This T cell receptor (beta chain) derives from a study of blood T cells in healthy people across ages. Study-wide results and limits: The long-lived group displayed more naive CD4+ cells, plus higher diversity, than the aged donors did.

This CDR3 is 18 amino acids long. Germline lookup yields CDR1 LGHNA and CDR2 YNFKEQ. V was clipped by 0 bases and J by 13 bases, with 28 bases between them. Researchers report isolating at least 7 million PBMCs per sample. Together with a sample-barcoded 5' primer, a J-beta primer mix was included in a second PCR lasting roughly 6 to 12 cycles. No fewer than 2.5 million CDR3-containing paired-end reads came from each sample. Each CDR3 protein is one row after TCRdb ran MiXCR on the 5' RACE reads. The top ten clones hold around 10% of a sample with 1.5 million to 2 million distinct CDR3 sequences, 30% to 35% of them seen once. With respect to this clonotype: The antigen remains undetermined.

The receptor comes from a woman in her 30s in good health. The sample taken for sequencing was blood. The chain has TRBV4-2 and TRBJ2-4, with D uncertain. This CDR3 is CASSQDYFESFSYNEQYF. CDR3 nucleotides: TGTGCCAGCAGCCAAGATTACTTCGAGAGCTTCTCCTACAATGAGCAGTACTTC.